This T cell receptor beta chain was sequenced for a study of T-cell memory formation after mild COVID-19. About the study: Most TCR clusters belonged to a single donor. General study points: Confirmation was lacking for SARS-CoV-2 specificity of second-wave clones that peaked on day 37. Day 15 to 85 contractors were CD4/CD8 balanced; later expanders leaned CD4+.

Germline CDR1 reads MNHEY; CDR2 reads SVGAGI. With V trimmed by 0 bases and J by 0 bases, 1 base remained unmatched. The CDR3 is 15 amino acids. This clonotype appeared a few times. Its antigen is as yet unknown. TCRdb re-called the 5' RACE reads through MiXCR, storing one row per CDR3 protein. The sample contains 470,000 or so distinct CDR3 sequences, more than 20% of which appear only once. The sequencing sample was made of PBMCs or a T cell subset sorted from them (not recorded which). The sequence came from an adult woman who had mild COVID-19 (a few samples of this study predate the infection). Cell type and time point are not known. The chain carries TRBV6-5 and TRBJ2-7, with 8 bases matching TRBD1. CDR3 protein: CASSYSDRVSYEQYF. The CDR3 DNA follows: TGTGCCAGCAGTTACTCGGACAGGGTCTCCTACGAGCAGTACTTC.